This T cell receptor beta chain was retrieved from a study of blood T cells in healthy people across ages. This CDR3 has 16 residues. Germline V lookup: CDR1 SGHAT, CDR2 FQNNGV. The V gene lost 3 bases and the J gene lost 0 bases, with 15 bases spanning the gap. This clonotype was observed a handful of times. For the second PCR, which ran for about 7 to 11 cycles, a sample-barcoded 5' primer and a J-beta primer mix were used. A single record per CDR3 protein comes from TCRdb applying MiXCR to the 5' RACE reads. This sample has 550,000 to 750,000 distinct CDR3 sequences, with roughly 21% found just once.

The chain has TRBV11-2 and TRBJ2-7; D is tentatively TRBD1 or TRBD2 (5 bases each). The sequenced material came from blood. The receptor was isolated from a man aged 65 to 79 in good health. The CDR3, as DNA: TGTGCCAGCAGCTTCCTCCTGGGACGGCGCTCCTACGAGCAGTACTTC. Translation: CASSFLLGRRSYEQYF.